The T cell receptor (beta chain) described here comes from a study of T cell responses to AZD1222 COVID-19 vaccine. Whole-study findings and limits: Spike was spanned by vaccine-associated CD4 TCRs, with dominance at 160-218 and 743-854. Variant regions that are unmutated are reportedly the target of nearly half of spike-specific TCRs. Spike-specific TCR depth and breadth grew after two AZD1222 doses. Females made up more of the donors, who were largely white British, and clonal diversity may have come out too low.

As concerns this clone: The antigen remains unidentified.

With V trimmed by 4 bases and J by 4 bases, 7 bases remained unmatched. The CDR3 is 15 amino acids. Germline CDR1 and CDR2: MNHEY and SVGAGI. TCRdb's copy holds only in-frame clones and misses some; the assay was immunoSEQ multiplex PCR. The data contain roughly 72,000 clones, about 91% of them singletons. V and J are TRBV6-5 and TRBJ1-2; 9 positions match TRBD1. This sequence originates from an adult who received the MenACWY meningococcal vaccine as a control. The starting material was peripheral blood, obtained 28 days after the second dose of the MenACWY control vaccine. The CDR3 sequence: CASSFSGTGRYGYTF. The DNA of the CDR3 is TGTGCCAGCAGTTTTTCCGGGACAGGGCGCTATGGCTACACCTTC.